The 5 T cell receptor beta chains presented below share a single source sample, sequenced in a study of blood T cell repertoires in COVID-19. Sequencing was performed with immunoSEQ multiplex PCR; in TCRdb, only in-frame clones are kept and a portion is missing. The sample holds fewer than 200,000 clones, about 75% seen once. The sample was peripheral blood. These receptors all come from a woman in her 70s with acute or convalescent COVID-19.

This clone was observed a single time. CDR3 in DNA: TGTGCCAGCAGCTTTTGGACAGATCAAGAGACCCAGTACTTC. Translated: CASSFWTDQETQYF. V and J are TRBV7-9 and TRBJ2-5, with D perhaps matching TRBD1 (6 bases). CDR1 and CDR2 from the germline V gene are SEHNR and FQNEAQ (reference sequence). Trimming shortened V by 3 bases and J by 2 bases, and 10 bases separated the two germline ends. The CDR3 length is 14 residues. The full variable domain, in which reference TRBV7-9 and TRBJ2-5 provide the parts outside the CDR3, is DTGVSQNPRHKITKRGQNVTFRCDPISEHNRLYWYRQTLGQGPEFLTYFQNEAQLEKSRLLSDRFSAERPKGSFSTLEIQRTEQGDSAMYLCASSFWTDQETQYFGPGTRLLVL.

The rearrangement links TRBV7-3 to TRBJ2-1, with 9 bases lining up with TRBD2. This CDR3 has 15 residues. CDR1 is SGHTA, CDR2 FQGTGA, per germline. With 5 bases clipped from V and 6 bases from J, the junction kept 8 bases outside the gene matches. In DNA form, the CDR3 reads TGTGCCAGCAGCGCCTTAGCGGGAGAGGGCAATGAGCAGTTCTTC. It codes for CASSALAGEGNEQFF.

As for this clone: At one end the junction does not follow the germline gene, possibly because of a read error. The rearrangement links TRBV6-1 to TRBJ2-2; D is unresolved. Germline assignment: CDR1 MNHNS and CDR2 SASEGT. This CDR3 is built from 13 residues. The CDR3, as DNA: TGTGCCAGCAGGGAAGTGGGCGCCGGGGAGCTGTTTTTT. This gives the protein CASREVGAGELFF.

The chain links TRBV13 to TRBJ2-5; TRBD1 aligns across 9 bases. V gave up 2 bases and J gave up 5 bases; unmatched junction bases: 6. The germline V gene has CDR1 PRHDT and CDR2 FYEKMQ (reference sequence). The length of the CDR3 is 15 residues. The CDR3: CASSLWTGVTETQYF. In nucleotides, the CDR3 is TGTGCCAGCAGCTTATGGACAGGGGTAACGGAGACCCAGTACTTC.

The chain recombines TRBV10-3 with TRBJ1-2; D call uncertain. The CDR3 loop spans 13 amino acids. Germline V gives CDR1 ENHRY, CDR2 SYGVKD. Trimming took 3 bases from V and 4 from J, leaving 9 bases between them. CDR3: CAISDGGSYGYTF. As DNA, the CDR3 is TGTGCCATCAGTGATGGAGGGAGCTATGGCTACACCTTC.